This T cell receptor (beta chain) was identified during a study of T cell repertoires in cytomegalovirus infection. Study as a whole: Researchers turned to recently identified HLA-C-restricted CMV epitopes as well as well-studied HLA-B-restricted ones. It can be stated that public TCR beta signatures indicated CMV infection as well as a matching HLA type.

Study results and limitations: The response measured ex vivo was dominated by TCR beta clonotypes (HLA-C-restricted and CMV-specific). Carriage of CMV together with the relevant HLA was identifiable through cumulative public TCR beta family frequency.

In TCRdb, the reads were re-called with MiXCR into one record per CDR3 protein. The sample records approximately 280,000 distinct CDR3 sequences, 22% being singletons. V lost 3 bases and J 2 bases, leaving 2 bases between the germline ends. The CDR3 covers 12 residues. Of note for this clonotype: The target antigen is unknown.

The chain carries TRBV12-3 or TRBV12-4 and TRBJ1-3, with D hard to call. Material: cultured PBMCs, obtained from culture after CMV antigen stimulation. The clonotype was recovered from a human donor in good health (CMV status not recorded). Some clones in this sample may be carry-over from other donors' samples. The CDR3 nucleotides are TGTGCCAGCAGTTTTGCTGGAAACACCATATATTTT. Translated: CASSFAGNTIYF.